The clone carrying this TCR beta chain was counted many times. The antigen is not known. The DNA ends 3 residues before the CDR3 does, and the rest of the CDR3 is filled in from the germline J gene. Donors gave roughly 4.5 to 9 ml heparinized peripheral whole blood. These data belong to a study of T cell clonality in common variable immunodeficiency. Findings and limits, study-wide: Repertoire-complication correlations in CVID were limited by patient heterogeneity.

Equal genomic DNA amounts from CVID and control samples were sequenced. This table comes from immunoSEQ multiplex PCR, and its TCRdb copy is limited to in-frame clones, with some not included. The data show under 45,000 clones, with none appearing a single time. The germline V gene has CDR1 SGHKS and CDR2 YYEKEE (reference sequence). The J segment lost 5 bases and the V segment lost 4 bases, leaving 11 bases of the junction unmatched. The CDR3 totals 15 residues. This sequence was found in a person aged 18 to 70 in good health. Input material: peripheral blood mononuclear cells. The chain has TRBV5-5 and TRBJ2-5; 7 nucleotides line up with TRBD1. CDR3 region: CASSPTGFLQETQYF. CDR3 bases read: TGTGCCAGCAGCCCGACAGGGTTTCTACAGGAGACC.